This entry is about one T cell receptor beta chain. Its antigen remains unidentified. Sequencing used immunoSEQ multiplex PCR; TCRdb keeps in-frame clones, though not all of them. Of around 260,000 clones in the sample, 90% were seen once. This entry is derived from a study of cytomegalovirus exposure and HLA in healthy donors. The validation cohort, a group of more than 100 subjects, included the donors and was separate from the roughly 620-subject first cohort. CDR1 is LNHDA and CDR2 is SQIVND in the germline V gene (reference sequence). V lost 1 base to trimming and J lost 3 bases, with 7 bases between them. CDR3 length equals 14 residues. General study points: Later, an analysis found that TCR clusters from the first cohort tended to co-occur in the roughly 120 validation repertoires. Rare sequences made up most TCRs, while some public TCRs were found in many donors. The authors confirmed in vitro that three CMV-associated chains were specific for CMV antigens.

The receptor comes from a woman aged 25 to 45 in good health and CMV-seronegative. This rearrangement joins TRBV19 to TRBJ2-1; D is perhaps TRBD2 (5 bases). The sample was PBMCs. In DNA form, the CDR3 reads TGTGCCAGTAGTATAGCGGGAAACTACAATGAGCAGTTCTTC. This encodes CASSIAGNYNEQFF. The full variable domain, rest sourced from reference TRBV19 and TRBJ2-1, is DGGITQSPKYLFRKEGQNVTLSCEQNLNHDAMYWYRQDPGQGLRLIYYSQIVNDFQKGDIAEGYSVSREKKESFPLTVTSAQKNPTAFYLCASSIAGNYNEQFFGPGTRLTVL.